Following are 18 T cell receptor beta chains from one sample sequenced in a study of cytomegalovirus exposure and HLA in healthy donors. The PCR ran on 60 Vbeta and 13 Jbeta primers. Assay: immunoSEQ multiplex PCR; the TCRdb copy retains only in-frame clones and omits some. The data show about 180,000 clones, approximately 80% seen once. Material for sequencing was PBMCs. These TCRs come from a man younger than 30 in good health and CMV-seronegative.

Notes on this clone: A junction boundary mismatches the germline segment, possibly from a read error. The rearrangement joins TRBV28 to TRBJ1-2; D is perhaps TRBD1 (6 bases). Germline CDR1 MDHEN, CDR2 SYDVKM. The CDR3 has 11 amino acids. As DNA, the CDR3 is TGTGCCAGCAGCCCCCAGGGACAAGCCGTCTTC. This encodes CASSPQGQAVF.

This chain links TRBV6-5 with TRBJ1-1; D not certain. In germline, CDR1 is MNHEY, CDR2 SVGAGI. This CDR3 contains 15 residues. V lost 7 bases and J lost 4, with 19 bases in between. CDR3 sequence (DNA): TGTGCCAGCACCTTACATGTCAGCGAGGTCACTGAAGCTTTCTTT. Translated, it gives CASTLHVSEVTEAFF.

The genes are TRBV30 and TRBJ2-7, with D maybe TRBD2 (5 bases). The CDR3 runs to 14 residues. Germline V gene data show CDR1 as GTSNPN and CDR2 as SVGIG (reference sequence). Trimming took off 2 bases at V and 3 bases at J, with 14 bases between the two ends. The DNA for the CDR3 is TGTGCCTGGAGTCCACTCTTGAGGGACTACGAGCAGTACTTC. Translating gives CAWSPLLRDYEQYF.

This clone came up a few times. The CDR3 reads CASSLVVAQVGDTQYF. DNA for the CDR3: TGTGCCAGCAGCTTAGTGGTTGCCCAGGTCGGAGATACGCAGTATTTT. This chain joins TRBV7-9 and TRBJ2-3; D not certain. The germline V gene has CDR1 SEHNR and CDR2 FQNEAQ (reference sequence). V was pared by 1 base and J by 5 bases, with 16 bases between. This CDR3 is built from 16 residues.

The V and J genes are TRBV2 and TRBJ2-7; perhaps TRBD2 as D (7 bases). Germline V CDR1 and CDR2: SNHLY, FYNNEI. The CDR3 covers 15 residues. Trimming took off 0 bases at V and 3 bases at J, with 12 bases between the two ends. The DNA of the CDR3 is TGTGCCAGCAGTGAAGCGGCGGGGGCTCTCTACGAGCAGTACTTC. It translates to CASSEAAGALYEQYF.

V usage is TRBV6-6 and J usage is TRBJ2-1, with D possibly being TRBD1 (6 bases). CDR3 length equals 14 residues. Trimming left V 6 bases short and J 9 bases short, with 18 bases between. CDR1 and CDR2 (germline): MNHNY, SVGAGI (reference sequence). CDR3 in amino acids: CASRRGLDGPEQFF. The CDR3 nucleotides read TGTGCCAGCAGAAGGGGGTTGGATGGTCCTGAGCAGTTCTTC.

V gene TRBV29-1 combines with J gene TRBJ1-1, with TRBD1 as a possible D gene (5 bases). Trimming removed 3 bases at V and 10 bases at J, with 9 bases between. Germline V gene lookup returns CDR1 SQVTM and CDR2 ANQGSEA. This CDR3 has 10 amino acids. In DNA, the CDR3 is TGCAGCGTTGAGGACGGGGGAGCTTTCTTT. This gives the protein CSVEDGGAFF.

The chain is built from TRBV18 and TRBJ1-2; the D gene is possibly TRBD1 (5 bases). The CDR3 runs to 15 residues. Trimming took off 5 bases at V and 3 bases at J, with 16 bases between the two ends. In germline, CDR1 is KGHSH, CDR2 LQKENI. The CDR3 sequence is CASSATTGIDYGYTF. The DNA of the CDR3 is TGTGCCAGCTCAGCTACCACAGGAATCGACTATGGCTACACCTTC.

The genes are TRBV2 and TRBJ1-1; 11 nucleotides match TRBD1. The CDR3 loop spans 14 amino acids. After removal of 6 bases from V and 4 bases from J, the junction contained 4 bases not matched to a gene. Looked up from germline, CDR1 is SNHLY and CDR2 is FYNNEI. CDR3 sequence: CASSDGTGGTEAFF. CDR3 DNA: TGTGCCAGCAGCGACGGGACAGGGGGCACTGAAGCTTTCTTT. The entire variable domain, with the rest obtained from reference TRBV2 and TRBJ1-1, is as follows: EPEVTQTPSHQVTQMGQEVILRCVPISNHLYFYWYRQILGQKVEFLVSFYNNEISEKSEIFDDQFSVERPDGSNFTLKIRSTKLEDSAMYFCASSDGTGGTEAFFGQGTRLTVV.

V is TRBV6-8 and J is TRBJ2-1; D is uncertain. The CDR3 length is 11 residues. Trimming took off 6 bases at V and 3 bases at J, with 3 bases between the two ends. Germline loops: CDR1 MNHGY, CDR2 SAAAGT. The CDR3 coding sequence is TGTGCCAGCAGACTCTACAATGAGCAGTTCTTC. Amino acids: CASRLYNEQFF.

This chain uses TRBV7-9 with TRBJ1-1, with D possibly being TRBD1 (5 bases). The CDR3 has 14 residues. Per the germline V gene, CDR1 is SEHNR and CDR2 is FQNEAQ (reference sequence). V lost 4 bases to trimming and J lost 1 base, with 10 bases between them. The DNA for the CDR3 is TGTGCCAGCAGCTCAGGGACTGAGAACACTGAAGCTTTCTTT. It yields the protein CASSSGTENTEAFF.

The chain employs TRBV29-1 and TRBJ1-1; weak D call: TRBD1 (6 bases). In germline, CDR1 is SQVTM, CDR2 ANQGSEA. This CDR3 is built from 15 residues. Trimming pared 1 base from V and 1 base from J, leaving 13 bases between. The CDR3 here is CSVEVQGQPNTEAFF. The CDR3 region has the DNA TGCAGCGTTGAAGTGCAGGGGCAACCGAACACTGAAGCTTTCTTT.

The chain is built from TRBV14 and TRBJ2-7, with a possible D match to TRBD2 (6 bases). V lost 4 bases and J lost 6, with 19 bases in between. Germline V gene data show CDR1 as SGHDN and CDR2 as FVKESK. This CDR3 region has 15 residues. The CDR3 DNA reads as TGTGCCAGCAGCCCCCCCGGGAGTGGTACTGGCGAGCAGTACTTC. Translated, it gives CASSPPGSGTGEQYF.

In its sample, this clone was seen a few times. As DNA, the CDR3 is TGTGCCAGCAGTGGGGGGACAGGGCATGAAAAACTGTTTTTT. It codes for CASSGGTGHEKLFF. The chain recombines TRBV6-1 with TRBJ1-4, with 9 bases that match TRBD1. V lost 4 bases and J lost 6; bases outside the gene matches: 3. CDR3 size: 14 residues. Looked up from germline, CDR1 is MNHNS and CDR2 is SASEGT.

The chain couples TRBV5-5 to TRBJ1-6; D might be TRBD1 (6 bases). The V gene lost 4 bases and the J gene lost 7 bases, with 15 bases spanning the gap. The CDR3 has 15 amino acids. Germline-derived CDR1 and CDR2 are SGHKS and YYEKEE (reference sequence). CDR3 residues: CASSTQGLKNSPLHF. CDR3 in DNA: TGTGCCAGCAGCACTCAGGGGCTGAAGAATTCACCCCTCCACTTT.

The chain uses TRBV6-5 and TRBJ1-5; 8 bases are a match to TRBD1. The CDR3 length is 14 residues. V lost 5 bases to trimming and J lost 6 bases; unmatched junction nucleotides: 6. Germline V lookup: CDR1 MNHEY, CDR2 SVGAGI. The CDR3: CASSADRGGQPQHF. In DNA form, the CDR3 reads TGTGCCAGCAGTGCAGACAGGGGTGGTCAGCCCCAGCATTTT.

Many counts were recorded for this clone. The chain joins TRBV27 to TRBJ2-2, with TRBD1 matching over 7 bases. CDR3 length: 16 amino acids. In germline, CDR1 is MNHEY, CDR2 SMNVEV (reference sequence). Germline trimming cut 3 bases from V and 0 bases from J; bases unmatched to any gene: 4. CDR3 in amino acids: CASSFYQGANTGELFF. The CDR3 coding sequence is TGTGCCAGCAGTTTCTATCAGGGGGCGAACACCGGGGAGCTGTTTTTT.

V usage is TRBV5-1 and J usage is TRBJ1-6; D is undetermined. The V end was cut by 0 bases, the J end by 10 bases, with 11 bases between. This CDR3 has 14 amino acids. Germline CDR1 SGHRS, CDR2 YFSETQ. This chain's CDR3 is CASSLDSGDSPLHF. In nucleotides, the CDR3 is TGCGCCAGCAGCTTGGACAGTGGCGACTCACCCCTCCACTTT.